These 5 T cell receptor beta chains share one sample of origin, sequenced in a study of cytomegalovirus exposure and HLA in healthy donors. The primer mix had 60 Vbeta and 13 Jbeta primers. Clones were sequenced by immunoSEQ multiplex PCR, and TCRdb holds only the in-frame ones, with some missing. The table for this sample gives under 100,000 clones. Sample: PBMCs. These receptors were collected from a man aged 25-40 years in good health and CMV-seronegative.

This chain connects TRBV5-6 to TRBJ2-1, with D perhaps TRBD1 (6 bases). Trimming shortened V by 1 base and J by 6 bases, and 23 bases separated the two germline ends. There are 18 residues in the CDR3. Germline CDR1 is SGHDT and CDR2 is YYEEEE. The CDR3 DNA reads as TGTGCCAGCAGCTTGCCCGGACAGATCTCACGGCGCTCCAATGAGCAGTTCTTC. It is translated as CASSLPGQISRRSNEQFF.

V is TRBV4-1 and J is TRBJ1-1; 8 bases agree with TRBD1. J gave up 7 bases and V 2 bases, and 15 bases lay outside the gene matches. Per the germline V gene, CDR1 is MGHRA and CDR2 is YSYEKL. This CDR3 is 17 amino acids long. CDR3 sequence (DNA): TGCGCCAGCAGCCAATTCCTGGACAGGGTTGGTGCTCTTGAAGCTTTCTTT. This sequence encodes CASSQFLDRVGALEAFF.

CDR3 in DNA: TGTGCCAGCAGCTCAAGGACAGGGGAGAACACTGAAGCTTTCTTT. This translates into CASSSRTGENTEAFF. V gene TRBV9 combines with J gene TRBJ1-1; 9 bases align to TRBD1. Germline V gene data show CDR1 as SGDLS and CDR2 as YYNGEE. The CDR3 spans 15 residues. Trimming took 4 bases from V and 1 from J; bases not matched to a gene: 5. Full variable domain (remainder filled in from reference TRBV9 and TRBJ1-1): DSGVTQTPKHLITATGQRVTLRCSPRSGDLSVYWYQQSLDQGLQFLIQYYNGEERAKGNILERFSAQQFPDLHSELNLSSLELGDSALYFCASSSRTGENTEAFFGQGTRLTVV.

CDR3 amino acids: CSVVGGAETQYF. DNA of the CDR3: TGCAGCGTTGTGGGTGGGGCAGAGACCCAGTACTTC. J is TRBJ2-5 and V is TRBV29-1; D possibly corresponds to TRBD1 (5 bases). The CDR3 loop spans 12 amino acids. The V gene's germline CDR1 is SQVTM and CDR2 ANQGSEA. The V and J ends lost 4 bases and 4 bases respectively, with 10 bases between them.

The chain is built from TRBV6-1 and TRBJ2-7, with D maybe TRBD1 (7 bases). The CDR3 spans 14 residues. Trimming cost V 2 bases and J 2 bases, with 10 bases left between them. Germline loops: CDR1 MNHNS, CDR2 SASEGT. The CDR3 here is CASSEWRGPYEQYF. CDR3 DNA sequence: TGTGCCAGCAGTGAATGGAGGGGGCCCTACGAGCAGTACTTC.